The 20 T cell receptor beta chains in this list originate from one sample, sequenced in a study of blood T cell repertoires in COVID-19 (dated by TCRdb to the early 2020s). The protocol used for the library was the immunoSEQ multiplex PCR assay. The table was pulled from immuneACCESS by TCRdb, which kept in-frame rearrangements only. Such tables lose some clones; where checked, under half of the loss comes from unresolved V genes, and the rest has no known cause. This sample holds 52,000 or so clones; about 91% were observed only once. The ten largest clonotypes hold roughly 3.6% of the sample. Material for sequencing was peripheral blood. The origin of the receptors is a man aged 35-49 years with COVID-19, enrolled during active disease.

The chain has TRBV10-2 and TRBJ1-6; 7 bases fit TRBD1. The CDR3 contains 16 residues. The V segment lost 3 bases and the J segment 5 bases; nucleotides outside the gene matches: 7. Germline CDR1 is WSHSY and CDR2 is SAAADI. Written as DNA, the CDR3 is TGCGCCAGCAGTGACCATACAGGGGCCAATAATTCACCCCTCCACTTT. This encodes CASSDHTGANNSPLHF.

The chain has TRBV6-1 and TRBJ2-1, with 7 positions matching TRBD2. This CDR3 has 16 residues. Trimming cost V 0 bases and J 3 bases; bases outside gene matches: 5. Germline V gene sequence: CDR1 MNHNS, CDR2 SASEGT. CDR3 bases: TGTGCCAGCAGTGAAGCGGGGGGGACGGGCTACAATGAGCAGTTCTTC. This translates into CASSEAGGTGYNEQFF.

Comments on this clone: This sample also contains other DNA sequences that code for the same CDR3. This chain's CDR3 is CAWSPSYEQYF. The CDR3 DNA reads as TGTGCCTGGAGTCCTTCTTACGAGCAGTACTTC. The J gene is TRBJ2-7, the V gene TRBV30; no clear D gene. The CDR3 is 11 amino acids. In germline, CDR1 is GTSNPN, CDR2 SVGIG (reference sequence). V dropped 2 bases and J dropped 4 bases, with 6 bases sitting between them.

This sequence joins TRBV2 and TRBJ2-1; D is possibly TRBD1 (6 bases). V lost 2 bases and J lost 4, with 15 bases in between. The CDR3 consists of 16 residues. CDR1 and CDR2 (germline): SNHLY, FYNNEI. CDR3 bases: TGTGCCAGCAGTGAACGGCCAACAGGGTCTTACAATGAGCAGTTCTTC. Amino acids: CASSERPTGSYNEQFF.

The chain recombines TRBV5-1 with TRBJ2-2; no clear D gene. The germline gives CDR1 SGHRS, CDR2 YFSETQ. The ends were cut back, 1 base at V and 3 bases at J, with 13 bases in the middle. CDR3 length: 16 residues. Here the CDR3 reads CASSLFSARDTGELFF. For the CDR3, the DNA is TGCGCCAGCAGCTTGTTTTCGGCTCGGGACACCGGGGAGCTGTTTTTT.

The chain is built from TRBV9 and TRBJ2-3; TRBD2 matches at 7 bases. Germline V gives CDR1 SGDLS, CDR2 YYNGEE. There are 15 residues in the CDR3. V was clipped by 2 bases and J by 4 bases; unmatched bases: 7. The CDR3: CASSVSGGGADTQYF. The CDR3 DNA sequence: TGTGCCAGCAGCGTCTCGGGAGGTGGGGCAGATACGCAGTATTTT.

CDR3: CASSPGGGKETQYF. The CDR3 bases are TGTGCCAGCAGCCCGGGAGGGGGAAAAGAGACCCAGTACTTC. The chain carries TRBV5-4 and TRBJ2-5; 8 nucleotides align to TRBD2. The CDR3 has 14 amino acids. V was clipped by 4 bases and J by 3 bases; unmatched bases: 5. Germline lookup yields CDR1 SGHNT and CDR2 YYREEE (reference sequence).

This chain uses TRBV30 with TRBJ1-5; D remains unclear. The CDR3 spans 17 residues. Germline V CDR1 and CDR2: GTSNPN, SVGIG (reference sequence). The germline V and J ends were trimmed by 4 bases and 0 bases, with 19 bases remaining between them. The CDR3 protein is CAWIPTYTEYSNQPQHF. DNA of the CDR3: TGTGCCTGGATACCGACCTATACAGAATATAGCAATCAGCCCCAGCATTTT.

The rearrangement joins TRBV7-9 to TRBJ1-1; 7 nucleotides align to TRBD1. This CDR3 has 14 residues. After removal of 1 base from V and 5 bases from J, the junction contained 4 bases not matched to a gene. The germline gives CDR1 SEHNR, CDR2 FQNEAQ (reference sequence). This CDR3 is CASSLGQGWTEAFF. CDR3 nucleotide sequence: TGTGCCAGCAGCTTAGGACAGGGTTGGACTGAAGCTTTCTTT.

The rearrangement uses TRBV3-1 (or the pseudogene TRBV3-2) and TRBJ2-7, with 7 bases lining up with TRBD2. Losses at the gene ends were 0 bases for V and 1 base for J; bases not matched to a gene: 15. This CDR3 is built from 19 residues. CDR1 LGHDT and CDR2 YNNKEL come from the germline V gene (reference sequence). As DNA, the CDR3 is TGTGCCAGCAGCCAAGATTTAGCCGGATTCGGCGGGAGTTCCTACGAGCAGTACTTC. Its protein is CASSQDLAGFGGSSYEQYF.

CDR3: CASSFGGRNYGYTF. The CDR3 bases are TGTGCCAGCAGCTTCGGAGGCAGGAACTATGGCTACACCTTC. The V and J genes are TRBV7-9 and TRBJ1-2; no firm D call. The germline gives CDR1 SEHNR, CDR2 FQNEAQ (reference sequence). With 3 bases removed from V and 2 bases from J, the gap between germline ends came to 10 bases. The CDR3 consists of 14 residues.

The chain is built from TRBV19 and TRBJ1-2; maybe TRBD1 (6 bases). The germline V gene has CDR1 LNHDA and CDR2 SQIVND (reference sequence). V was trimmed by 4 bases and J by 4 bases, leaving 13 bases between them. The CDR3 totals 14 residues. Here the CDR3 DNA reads TGTGCCAGTAGTACCCTACAGGGAGCCTATGGCTACACCTTC. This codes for CASSTLQGAYGYTF.

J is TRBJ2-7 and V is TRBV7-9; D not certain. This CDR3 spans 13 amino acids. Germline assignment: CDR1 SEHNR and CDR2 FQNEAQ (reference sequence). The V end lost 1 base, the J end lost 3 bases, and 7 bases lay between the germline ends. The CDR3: CASSLDGDYEQYF. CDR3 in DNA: TGTGCCAGCAGCTTAGATGGAGACTACGAGCAGTACTTC. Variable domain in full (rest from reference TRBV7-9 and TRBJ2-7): DTGVSQNPRHKITKRGQNVTFRCDPISEHNRLYWYRQTLGQGPEFLTYFQNEAQLEKSRLLSDRFSAERPKGSFSTLEIQRTEQGDSAMYLCASSLDGDYEQYFGPGTRLTVT.

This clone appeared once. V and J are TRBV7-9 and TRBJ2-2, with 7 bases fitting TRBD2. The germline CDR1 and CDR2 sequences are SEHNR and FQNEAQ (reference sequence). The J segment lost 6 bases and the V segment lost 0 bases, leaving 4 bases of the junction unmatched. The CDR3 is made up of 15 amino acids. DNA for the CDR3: TGTGCCAGCAGCTTAGCGGGAGGGCCCCCCGGGGAGCTGTTTTTT. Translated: CASSLAGGPPGELFF. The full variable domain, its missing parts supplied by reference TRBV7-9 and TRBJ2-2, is DTGVSQNPRHKITKRGQNVTFRCDPISEHNRLYWYRQTLGQGPEFLTYFQNEAQLEKSRLLSDRFSAERPKGSFSTLEIQRTEQGDSAMYLCASSLAGGPPGELFFGEGSRLTVL.

The CDR3 here is CASRSDRGPGSPLHF. In nucleotides, the CDR3 is TGTGCCAGCAGGTCGGACAGGGGGCCGGGATCACCCCTCCACTTT. The chain combines TRBV6-5 with TRBJ1-6; 11 bases are shared with TRBD1. CDR3 length: 15 amino acids. The V gene end was trimmed by 6 bases and the J gene end by 10 bases; junction bases not matched to a gene: 8. Germline values: CDR1 MNHEY, CDR2 SVGAGI.

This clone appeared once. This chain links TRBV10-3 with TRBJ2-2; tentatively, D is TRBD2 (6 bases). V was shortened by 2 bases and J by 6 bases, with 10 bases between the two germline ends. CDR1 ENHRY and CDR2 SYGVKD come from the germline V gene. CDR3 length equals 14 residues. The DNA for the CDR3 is TGTGCCATCAGTGAGAATCCGGGGGCCGGGGAGCTGTTTTTT. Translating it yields CAISENPGAGELFF.

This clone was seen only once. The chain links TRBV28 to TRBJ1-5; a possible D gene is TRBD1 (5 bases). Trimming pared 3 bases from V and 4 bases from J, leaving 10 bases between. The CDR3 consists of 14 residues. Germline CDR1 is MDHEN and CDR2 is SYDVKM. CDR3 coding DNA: TGTGCCAGCAGTTTCTCCGACAGAAATCAGCCCCAGCATTTT. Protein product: CASSFSDRNQPQHF.

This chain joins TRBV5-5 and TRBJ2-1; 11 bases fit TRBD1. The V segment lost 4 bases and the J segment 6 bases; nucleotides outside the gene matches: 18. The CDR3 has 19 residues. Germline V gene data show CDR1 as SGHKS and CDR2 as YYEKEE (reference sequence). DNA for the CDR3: TGTGCCAGCAGCGTCCGGACAGGGGGCGGATTAAAGTATGGCAATGAGCAGTTCTTC. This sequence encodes CASSVRTGGGLKYGNEQFF.

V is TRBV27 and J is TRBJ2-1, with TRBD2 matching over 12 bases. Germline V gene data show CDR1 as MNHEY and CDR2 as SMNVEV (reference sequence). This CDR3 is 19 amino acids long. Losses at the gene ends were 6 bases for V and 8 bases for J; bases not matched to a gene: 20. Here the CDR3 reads CASSQPGKRLAGESDEQFF. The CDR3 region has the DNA TGTGCCAGCAGCCAGCCGGGCAAAAGACTAGCGGGAGAAAGTGATGAGCAGTTCTTC.

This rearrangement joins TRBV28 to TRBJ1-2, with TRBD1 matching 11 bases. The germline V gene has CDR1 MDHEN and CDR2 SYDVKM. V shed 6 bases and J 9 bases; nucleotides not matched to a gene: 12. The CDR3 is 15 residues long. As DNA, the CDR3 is TGTGCCAGCAGGGGACAGGGGGTTGTAAAGGAGAGCTACACCTTC. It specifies CASRGQGVVKESYTF.